This TCR beta chain was sequenced in a study of T cell changes during pregnancy in multiple sclerosis. Assay used: immunoSEQ multiplex PCR; TCRdb lists only in-frame clones, some missing. Of about 40,000 clones listed, 70% to 90% were seen once; the top ten hold 0.56%. Germline CDR1 reads SGHTA; CDR2 reads FQGTGA. The V and J ends lost 5 bases and 7 bases, in that order; junction bases with no gene match: 8. This CDR3 region has 15 residues. V and J are TRBV7-3 and TRBJ2-1; 10 bases match TRBD2. The sequence came from a female donor with multiple sclerosis, enrolled in a pregnancy study. The specimen was CD4+ T cells from peripheral blood mononuclear cells, collected before pregnancy. CDR3 loop: CASSLSSGGANEQFF. In nucleotides, the CDR3 is TGTGCCAGCAGCCTATCTAGCGGGGGAGCAAATGAGCAGTTCTTC.